These T cell receptor beta chains were read from a single sample in a study of blood T cell repertoires in COVID-19. Here immunoSEQ multiplex PCR was the method, and the copy in TCRdb shows in-frame clones only, minus some. This sample has about 120,000 clones, with approximately 87% found just once. Sequenced material: peripheral blood. The receptor source for this set is a woman between 45 and 65 years old with acute or convalescent COVID-19. Both conserved end residues are part of each CDR3. The order of the fields is V gene, J gene, D gene, clone size, CDR3 protein, CDR3 DNA. A D gene is named only where the DNA matches it firmly. Part of the rows lack a size; the others show once, few, many or a class for expanded clones.

v_gene: TRBV29-1; j_gene: TRBJ2-7; d_gene: .; abundance: .; CDR3aa: CSVAESTYEQYF; CDR3nt: TGCAGCGTTGCTGAGTCAACCTACGAGCAGTACTTC
v_gene: TRBV11-2; j_gene: TRBJ1-4; d_gene: TRBD1; abundance: few; CDR3aa: CASSLDPRNTGGIGEKLFF; CDR3nt: TGTGCCAGCAGCTTAGATCCTCGAAACACAGGGGGCATCGGTGAAAAACTGTTTTTT
v_gene: TRBV7-2; j_gene: TRBJ2-7; d_gene: TRBD1; abundance: .; CDR3aa: CASSGTGREQYF; CDR3nt: TGTGCCAGCTCAGGGACAGGGCGGGAGCAGTACTTC
v_gene: TRBV7-9; j_gene: TRBJ2-5; d_gene: TRBD2; abundance: .; CDR3aa: CASSPVLAGGETQYF; CDR3nt: TGTGCCAGCAGTCCGGTACTAGCGGGAGGGGAGACCCAGTACTTC
v_gene: TRBV2; j_gene: TRBJ1-3; d_gene: .; abundance: .; CDR3aa: CATAQTGNPGNTIYF; CDR3nt: TGTGCCACCGCACAAACAGGGAACCCTGGAAACACCATATATTTT
v_gene: TRBV20-1; j_gene: TRBJ1-1; d_gene: .; abundance: .; CDR3aa: CSARKREAFF; CDR3nt: TGCAGTGCCCGAAAAAGGGAGGCTTTCTTT
v_gene: TRBV5-4; j_gene: TRBJ2-3; d_gene: TRBD2; abundance: once; CDR3aa: CASSLGRAGKTDTQYF; CDR3nt: TGTGCCAGCAGCTTGGGCCGAGCGGGAAAGACAGATACGCAGTATTTT
v_gene: TRBV11-3; j_gene: TRBJ2-7; d_gene: TRBD1; abundance: .; CDR3aa: CASSPGQGGSYEQYF; CDR3nt: TGTGCCAGCAGTCCGGGACAGGGGGGCTCCTACGAGCAGTACTTC
v_gene: TRBV19; j_gene: TRBJ1-4; d_gene: .; abundance: .; CDR3aa: CASSSPTTTNEKLFF; CDR3nt: TGTGCCAGTAGTTCCCCCACTACAACTAATGAAAAACTGTTTTTT
v_gene: TRBV6-1; j_gene: TRBJ2-3; d_gene: TRBD2; abundance: .; CDR3aa: CASSVLAGGNTQYF; CDR3nt: TGTGCCAGCAGTGTTCTAGCGGGGGGTAATACGCAGTATTTT
v_gene: TRBV9; j_gene: TRBJ1-3; d_gene: .; abundance: .; CDR3aa: CASSRETSNSGNTIYF; CDR3nt: TGTGCCAGCAGCAGGGAGACATCTAACTCTGGAAACACCATATATTTT
v_gene: TRBV5-8; j_gene: TRBJ1-5; d_gene: .; abundance: .; CDR3aa: CASSFPPSQPQHF; CDR3nt: TGTGCCAGCAGCTTTCCCCCCAGTCAGCCCCAGCATTTT
v_gene: TRBV5-6; j_gene: TRBJ2-5; d_gene: .; abundance: .; CDR3aa: CASSFGSGQETQYF; CDR3nt: TGTGCCAGCAGCTTTGGGTCAGGTCAAGAGACCCAGTACTTC
v_gene: TRBV27; j_gene: TRBJ1-2; d_gene: TRBD1; abundance: .; CDR3aa: CASSPSTGTGRSYTF; CDR3nt: TGTGCCAGCAGTCCCTCGACAGGGACAGGACGGAGCTACACCTTC
v_gene: TRBV3-1/TRBV3-2; j_gene: TRBJ2-5; d_gene: TRBD2; abundance: .; CDR3aa: CASSHGGGVGTQYF; CDR3nt: TGTGCCAGCAGCCACGGCGGGGGGGTAGGGACCCAGTACTTC
v_gene: TRBV18; j_gene: TRBJ1-2; d_gene: TRBD1; abundance: .; CDR3aa: CASSLGRTGDYGYTF; CDR3nt: TGTGCCAGCTCACTAGGTCGGACAGGGGACTATGGCTACACCTTC
v_gene: TRBV4-1; j_gene: TRBJ2-1; d_gene: .; abundance: .; CDR3aa: CASSQRELVNEQFF; CDR3nt: TGCGCCAGCAGCCAAAGAGAATTGGTCAATGAGCAGTTCTTC
v_gene: TRBV15; j_gene: TRBJ2-1; d_gene: TRBD2; abundance: .; CDR3aa: CATSREGDYYNEQFF; CDR3nt: TGTGCCACCAGCAGAGAAGGGGACTACTACAATGAGCAGTTCTTC
v_gene: TRBV6-1; j_gene: TRBJ2-7; d_gene: .; abundance: .; CDR3aa: CASSEVWAREQYF; CDR3nt: TGTGCCAGCAGTGAAGTGTGGGCAAGGGAGCAGTACTTC
v_gene: TRBV28; j_gene: TRBJ2-7; d_gene: .; abundance: .; CDR3aa: CASSFWAEQYF; CDR3nt: TGTGCCAGCAGTTTCTGGGCAGAGCAGTACTTC
v_gene: TRBV7-2; j_gene: TRBJ1-3; d_gene: .; abundance: .; CDR3aa: CASSLEGGTGNTIYF; CDR3nt: TGTGCCAGCAGCTTAGAGGGGGGGACCGGAAACACCATATATTTT
v_gene: TRBV11-2; j_gene: TRBJ2-1; d_gene: .; abundance: once; CDR3aa: CASSLGLVSYEQFF; CDR3nt: TGTGCCAGCAGCTTAGGACTAGTCTCTTATGAGCAGTTCTTC
v_gene: TRBV7-8; j_gene: TRBJ2-7; d_gene: TRBD2; abundance: .; CDR3aa: CASSDSGRMNEQYF; CDR3nt: TGTGCCAGCAGCGATAGCGGGAGGATGAACGAGCAGTACTTC
v_gene: TRBV7-2; j_gene: TRBJ1-2; d_gene: TRBD1; abundance: .; CDR3aa: CASSPGTGHYGYTF; CDR3nt: TGTGCCAGCAGCCCGGGGACAGGTCACTATGGCTACACCTTC
v_gene: TRBV6-6; j_gene: TRBJ1-1; d_gene: .; abundance: .; CDR3aa: CASSPHDRLYEAFF; CDR3nt: TGTGCCAGCAGCCCCCACGACAGACTTTATGAAGCTTTCTTT
v_gene: TRBV18; j_gene: TRBJ1-1; d_gene: .; abundance: .; CDR3aa: CASSPQPLRANTEAFF; CDR3nt: TGTGCCAGCTCACCACAGCCGTTACGCGCGAACACTGAAGCTTTCTTT
v_gene: TRBV27; j_gene: TRBJ1-6; d_gene: .; abundance: .; CDR3aa: CASRTGFNSPLHF; CDR3nt: TGTGCCAGCAGAACAGGGTTTAATTCACCCCTCCACTTT
v_gene: TRBV29-1; j_gene: TRBJ1-2; d_gene: .; abundance: .; CDR3aa: CSVNRISNYGYTF; CDR3nt: TGCAGCGTGAACAGGATTTCTAACTATGGCTACACCTTC
v_gene: TRBV13; j_gene: TRBJ2-1; d_gene: TRBD1; abundance: .; CDR3aa: CASSLDRDRGYHEQFF; CDR3nt: TGTGCCAGCAGCTTAGATCGGGACAGGGGATACCATGAGCAGTTCTTC
v_gene: TRBV6-2/TRBV6-3; j_gene: TRBJ2-3; d_gene: TRBD2; abundance: once; CDR3aa: CASSYSRGTSGRTTDTQYF; CDR3nt: TGTGCCAGCAGTTACTCCAGGGGGACTAGCGGGAGGACCACAGATACGCAGTATTTT
v_gene: TRBV10-3; j_gene: TRBJ1-3; d_gene: .; abundance: .; CDR3aa: CAISESDKPGNTIYF; CDR3nt: TGTGCCATCAGTGAGTCAGACAAGCCTGGAAACACCATATATTTT
v_gene: TRBV3-1/TRBV3-2; j_gene: TRBJ1-1; d_gene: .; abundance: .; CDR3aa: CASSLKSTEAFF; CDR3nt: TGTGCCAGCAGCCTCAAGAGCACTGAAGCTTTCTTT
v_gene: TRBV9; j_gene: TRBJ2-2; d_gene: TRBD2; abundance: .; CDR3aa: CASSVESGGNTGELFF; CDR3nt: TGTGCCAGCAGCGTAGAGTCGGGGGGGAACACCGGGGAGCTGTTTTTT
v_gene: TRBV27; j_gene: TRBJ1-1; d_gene: TRBD1; abundance: .; CDR3aa: CASRPTGGRNTEAFF; CDR3nt: TGTGCCAGCAGACCGACAGGGGGGAGGAACACTGAAGCTTTCTTT
v_gene: TRBV30; j_gene: TRBJ1-5; d_gene: .; abundance: few; CDR3aa: CAWNTRGLNQPQHF; CDR3nt: TGTGCCTGGAATACCAGGGGCCTCAATCAGCCCCAGCATTTT
v_gene: TRBV11-2; j_gene: TRBJ1-2; d_gene: .; abundance: .; CDR3aa: CASSLGEGGYGYTF; CDR3nt: TGTGCCAGCAGCTTAGGAGAAGGGGGCTATGGCTACACCTTC
v_gene: TRBV9; j_gene: TRBJ2-7; d_gene: .; abundance: .; CDR3aa: CASSGSSIASTYEQYF; CDR3nt: TGTGCCAGCAGCGGTTCCTCGATAGCGTCAACCTACGAGCAGTACTTC
v_gene: TRBV5-6; j_gene: TRBJ2-3; d_gene: TRBD1; abundance: .; CDR3aa: CASSPGTGSFTDTQYF; CDR3nt: TGTGCCAGCAGTCCCGGGACAGGGAGTTTCACAGATACGCAGTATTTT
v_gene: TRBV4-2; j_gene: TRBJ1-2; d_gene: .; abundance: few; CDR3aa: CASSRGTIAGYTF; CDR3nt: TGTGCCAGCAGCCGAGGGACAATCGCTGGCTACACCTTC
v_gene: TRBV18; j_gene: TRBJ1-1; d_gene: TRBD1; abundance: .; CDR3aa: CASNRDSNTEAFF; CDR3nt: TGTGCCAGCAACCGGGACAGCAACACTGAAGCTTTCTTT
v_gene: TRBV11-3; j_gene: TRBJ2-1; d_gene: TRBD1; abundance: once; CDR3aa: CASSSGQGAYNEQFF; CDR3nt: TGTGCCAGCAGCTCGGGACAGGGGGCCTACAATGAGCAGTTCTTC
v_gene: TRBV18; j_gene: TRBJ2-7; d_gene: .; abundance: .; CDR3aa: CASSPHRNSYEQYF; CDR3nt: TGTGCCAGCTCACCTCACAGGAACTCCTACGAGCAGTACTTC
v_gene: TRBV7-6; j_gene: TRBJ2-3; d_gene: TRBD2; abundance: .; CDR3aa: CASSLGPGTSSIADTQYF; CDR3nt: TGTGCCAGCAGCTTAGGTCCCGGGACTAGCTCGATAGCAGATACGCAGTATTTT
v_gene: TRBV12-3/TRBV12-4; j_gene: TRBJ1-2; d_gene: TRBD1; abundance: once; CDR3aa: CASTRDRGGGYTF; CDR3nt: TGTGCCAGCACCAGAGACAGGGGTGGCGGCTACACCTTC
v_gene: TRBV11-2; j_gene: TRBJ2-7; d_gene: .; abundance: .; CDR3aa: CASSPPGTPGEQYF; CDR3nt: TGTGCCAGCAGCCCCCCGGGAACCCCGGGCGAGCAGTACTTC
v_gene: TRBV25-1; j_gene: TRBJ1-4; d_gene: TRBD1; abundance: .; CDR3aa: CASSDGRGTNEKLFF; CDR3nt: TGTGCCAGCAGTGACGGCAGGGGGACTAATGAAAAACTGTTTTTT
v_gene: TRBV15; j_gene: TRBJ2-5; d_gene: TRBD2; abundance: .; CDR3aa: CATSRALGGGRGETQYF; CDR3nt: TGTGCCACCAGCAGGGCGCTCGGCGGCGGGAGGGGGGAGACCCAGTACTTC
v_gene: TRBV2; j_gene: TRBJ2-1; d_gene: .; abundance: .; CDR3aa: CASSAGLNVF; CDR3nt: TGTGCCAGCAGTGCGGGACTCAACGTCTTC
v_gene: TRBV7-2; j_gene: TRBJ2-2; d_gene: .; abundance: .; CDR3aa: CASSSTLNRGELFF; CDR3nt: TGTGCCAGCAGCTCAACTCTCAATCGGGGGGAGCTGTTTTTT
v_gene: TRBV13; j_gene: TRBJ2-1; d_gene: .; abundance: .; CDR3aa: CASSYRATGYNEQFF; CDR3nt: TGTGCCAGCAGCTACAGGGCCACGGGCTACAATGAGCAGTTCTTC
v_gene: TRBV3-1/TRBV3-2; j_gene: TRBJ2-7; d_gene: .; abundance: .; CDR3aa: CASSQARAGEQYF; CDR3nt: TGTGCCAGCAGCCAAGCGAGGGCGGGTGAGCAGTACTTC
v_gene: TRBV19; j_gene: TRBJ2-2; d_gene: .; abundance: .; CDR3aa: CASSRTGPNTGELFF; CDR3nt: TGTGCCAGTAGTAGAACAGGGCCGAACACCGGGGAGCTGTTTTTT
v_gene: TRBV5-6; j_gene: TRBJ2-5; d_gene: TRBD1; abundance: .; CDR3aa: CASFRTGAHQETQYF; CDR3nt: TGTGCCAGCTTTAGGACAGGGGCCCACCAAGAGACCCAGTACTTC
v_gene: TRBV11-2; j_gene: TRBJ1-2; d_gene: .; abundance: .; CDR3aa: CASSLVPPLGGYTF; CDR3nt: TGTGCCAGCAGCTTAGTACCCCCCTTGGGCGGCTACACCTTC
v_gene: TRBV27; j_gene: TRBJ1-5; d_gene: TRBD1; abundance: .; CDR3aa: CASSSVRDRVYSNQPQHF; CDR3nt: TGTGCCAGCAGTTCGGTCCGGGACAGGGTTTATAGCAATCAGCCCCAGCATTTT
v_gene: TRBV13; j_gene: TRBJ2-5; d_gene: .; abundance: .; CDR3aa: CASSPRRGETQYF; CDR3nt: TGTGCCAGCAGCCCCCGACGCGGAGAGACCCAGTACTTC
v_gene: TRBV11-2; j_gene: TRBJ1-3; d_gene: .; abundance: .; CDR3aa: CASSFTGKGNTIYF; CDR3nt: TGTGCCAGCAGCTTTACAGGGAAAGGAAACACCATATATTTT
v_gene: TRBV18; j_gene: TRBJ2-5; d_gene: TRBD1; abundance: .; CDR3aa: CASSLGTGNNQETQYF; CDR3nt: TGTGCCAGCTCACTGGGGACAGGGAATAACCAAGAGACCCAGTACTTC
v_gene: TRBV15; j_gene: TRBJ2-7; d_gene: .; abundance: .; CDR3aa: CATSRDPGVSYEQYF; CDR3nt: TGTGCCACCAGCAGAGATCCGGGGGTCTCCTACGAGCAGTACTTC
v_gene: TRBV7-2; j_gene: TRBJ2-1; d_gene: TRBD2; abundance: .; CDR3aa: CASSSGLAGGANEQFF; CDR3nt: TGTGCCAGCAGCTCAGGACTAGCGGGGGGGGCCAATGAGCAGTTCTTC